Listed here is a single TCR beta chain. The data were taken from a study of blood T cell repertoires in COVID-19. Sequenced by immunoSEQ multiplex PCR; TCRdb stores in-frame clones only, minus some. The sample has under 350,000 clones, roughly 85% seen once. This sequence was found in a human donor in a cohort sampled during active COVID-19. Sequenced: peripheral blood.

Written as DNA, the CDR3 is TGTGCCAGCAGGCCCCACAGCGGGGGACGCACAGATACGCAGTATTTT. It encodes CASRPHSGGRTDTQYF. The rearrangement links TRBV7-8 to TRBJ2-3; 8 bases align to TRBD2. Germline trimming cut 6 bases from V and 1 base from J; bases unmatched to any gene: 9. This CDR3 spans 16 amino acids. Germline-derived CDR1 and CDR2 are SGHVS and FQNEAQ.